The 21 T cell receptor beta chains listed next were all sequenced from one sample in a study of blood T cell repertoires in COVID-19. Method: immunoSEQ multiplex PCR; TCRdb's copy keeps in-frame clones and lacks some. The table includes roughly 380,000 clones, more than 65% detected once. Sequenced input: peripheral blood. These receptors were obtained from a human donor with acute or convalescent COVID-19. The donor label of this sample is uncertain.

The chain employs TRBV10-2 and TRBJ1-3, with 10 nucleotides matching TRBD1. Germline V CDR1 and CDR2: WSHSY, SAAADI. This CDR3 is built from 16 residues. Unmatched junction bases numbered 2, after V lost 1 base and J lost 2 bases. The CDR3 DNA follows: TGCGCCAGCAGTGAGTGGGGGACAGGGGCTGGAAACACCATATATTTT. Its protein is CASSEWGTGAGNTIYF.

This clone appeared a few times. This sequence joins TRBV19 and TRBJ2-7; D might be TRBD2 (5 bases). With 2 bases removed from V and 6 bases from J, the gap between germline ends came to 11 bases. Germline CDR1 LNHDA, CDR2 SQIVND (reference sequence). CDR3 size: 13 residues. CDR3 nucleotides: TGTGCCAGTAGTATAATGAGGGAATCCGAGCAGTACTTC. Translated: CASSIMRESEQYF.

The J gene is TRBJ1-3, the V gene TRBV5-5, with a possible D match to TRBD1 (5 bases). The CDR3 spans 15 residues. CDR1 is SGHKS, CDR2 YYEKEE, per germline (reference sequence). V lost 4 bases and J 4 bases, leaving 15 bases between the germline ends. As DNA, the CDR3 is TGTGCCAGCAGCACCCGGGGGAGTGGGGGAAACACCATATATTTT. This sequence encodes CASSTRGSGGNTIYF. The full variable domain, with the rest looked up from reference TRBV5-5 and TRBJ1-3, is DAGVTQSPTHLIKTRGQQVTLRCSPISGHKSVSWYQQVLGQGPQFIFQYYEKEERGRGNFPDRFSARQFPNYSSELNVNALLLGDSALYLCASSTRGSGGNTIYFGEGSWLTVV.

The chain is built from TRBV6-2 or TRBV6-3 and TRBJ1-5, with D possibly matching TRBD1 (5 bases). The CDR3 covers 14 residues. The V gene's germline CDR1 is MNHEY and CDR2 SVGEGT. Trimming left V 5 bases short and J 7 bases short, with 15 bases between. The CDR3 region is CASSNHRLRQPQHF. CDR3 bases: TGTGCCAGCAGTAACCACAGGTTGCGACAGCCCCAGCATTTT.

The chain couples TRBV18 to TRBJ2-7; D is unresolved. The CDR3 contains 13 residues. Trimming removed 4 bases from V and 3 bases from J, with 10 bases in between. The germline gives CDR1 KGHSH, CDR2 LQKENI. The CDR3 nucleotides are TGTGCCAGCTCACATCTAGGTCGCTACGAGCAGTACTTC. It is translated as CASSHLGRYEQYF.

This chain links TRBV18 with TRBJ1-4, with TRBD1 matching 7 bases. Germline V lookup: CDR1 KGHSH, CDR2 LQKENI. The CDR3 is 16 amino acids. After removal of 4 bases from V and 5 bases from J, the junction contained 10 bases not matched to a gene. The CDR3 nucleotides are TGTGCCAGCTCACGGAGAAACAGGGGCGAGAATGAAAAACTGTTTTTT. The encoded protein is CASSRRNRGENEKLFF.

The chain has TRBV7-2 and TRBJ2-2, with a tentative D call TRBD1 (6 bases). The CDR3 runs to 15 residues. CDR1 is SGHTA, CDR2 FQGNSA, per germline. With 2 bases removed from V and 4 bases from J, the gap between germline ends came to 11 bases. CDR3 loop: CASSLWTDFTGELFF. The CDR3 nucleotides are TGTGCCAGCAGCTTATGGACAGATTTCACCGGGGAGCTGTTTTTT.

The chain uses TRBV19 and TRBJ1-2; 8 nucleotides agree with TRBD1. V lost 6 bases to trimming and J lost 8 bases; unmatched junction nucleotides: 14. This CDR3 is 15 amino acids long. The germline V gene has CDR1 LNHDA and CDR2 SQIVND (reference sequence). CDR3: CASSNIRTGPGGYTF. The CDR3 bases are TGTGCCAGTAGCAATATCAGGACAGGGCCTGGGGGCTACACCTTC.

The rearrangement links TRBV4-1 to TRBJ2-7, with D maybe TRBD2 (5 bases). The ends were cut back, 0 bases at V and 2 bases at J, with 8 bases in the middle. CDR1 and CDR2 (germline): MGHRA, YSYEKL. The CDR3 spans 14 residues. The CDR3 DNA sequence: TGCGCCAGCAGCCAAGAGCGGGTTACCTACGAGCAGTACTTC. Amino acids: CASSQERVTYEQYF.

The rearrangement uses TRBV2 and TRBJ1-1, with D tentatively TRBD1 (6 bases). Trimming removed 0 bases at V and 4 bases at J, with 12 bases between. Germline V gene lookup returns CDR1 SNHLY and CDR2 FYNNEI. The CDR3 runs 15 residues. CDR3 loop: CASSEATGFGTEAFF. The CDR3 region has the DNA TGTGCCAGCAGTGAAGCCACAGGGTTTGGCACTGAAGCTTTCTTT.

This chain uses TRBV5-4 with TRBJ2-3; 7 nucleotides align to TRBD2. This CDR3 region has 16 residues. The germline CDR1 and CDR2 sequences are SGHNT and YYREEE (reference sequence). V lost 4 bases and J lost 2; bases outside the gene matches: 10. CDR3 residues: CASSRLQAGSTDTQYF. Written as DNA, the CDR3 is TGTGCCAGCAGCAGACTGCAAGCGGGATCCACAGATACGCAGTATTTT. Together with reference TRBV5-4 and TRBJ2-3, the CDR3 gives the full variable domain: ETGVTQSPTHLIKTRGQQVTLRCSSQSGHNTVSWYQQALGQGPQFIFQYYREEENGRGNFPPRFSGLQFPNYSSELNVNALELDDSALYLCASSRLQAGSTDTQYFGPGTRLTVL.

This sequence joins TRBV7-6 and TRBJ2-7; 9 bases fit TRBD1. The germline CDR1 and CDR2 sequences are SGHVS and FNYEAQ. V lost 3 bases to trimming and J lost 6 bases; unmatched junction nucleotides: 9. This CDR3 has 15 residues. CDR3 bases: TGTGCCAGCAGCTTGGGGACAGGGAGGCTCCTCGAGCAGTACTTC. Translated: CASSLGTGRLLEQYF.

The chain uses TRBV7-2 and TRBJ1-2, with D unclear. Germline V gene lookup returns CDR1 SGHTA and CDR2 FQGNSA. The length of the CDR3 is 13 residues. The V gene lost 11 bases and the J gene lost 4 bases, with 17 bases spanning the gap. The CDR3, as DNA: TGTGCCGCCGGGTGGTTATCCGGCTATGGCTACACCTTC. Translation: CAAGWLSGYGYTF. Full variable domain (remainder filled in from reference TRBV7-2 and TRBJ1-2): GAGVSQSPSNKVTEKGKDVELRCDPISGHTALYWYRQSLGQGLEFLIYFQGNSAPDKSGLPSDRFSAERTGGSVSTLTIQRTQQEDSAVYLCAAGWLSGYGYTFGSGTRLTVV.

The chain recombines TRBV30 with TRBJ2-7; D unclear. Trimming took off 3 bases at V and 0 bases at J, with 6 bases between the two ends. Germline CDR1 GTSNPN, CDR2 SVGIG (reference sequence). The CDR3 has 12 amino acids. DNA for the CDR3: TGTGCCTGGAGCCAGATCTCCTACGAGCAGTACTTC. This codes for CAWSQISYEQYF.

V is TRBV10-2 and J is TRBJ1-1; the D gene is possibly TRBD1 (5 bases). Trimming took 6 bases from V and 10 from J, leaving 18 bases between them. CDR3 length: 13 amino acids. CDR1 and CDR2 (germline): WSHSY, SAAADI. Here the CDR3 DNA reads TGCGCCAGCAGCCCGGGCCCTCGGGGGGGAGCTTTCTTT. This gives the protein CASSPGPRGGAFF.

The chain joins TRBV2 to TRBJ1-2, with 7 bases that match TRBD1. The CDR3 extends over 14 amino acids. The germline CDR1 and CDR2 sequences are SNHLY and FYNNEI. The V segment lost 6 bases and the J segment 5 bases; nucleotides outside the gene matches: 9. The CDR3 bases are TGTGCCAGCAGGGTGCAAGGGGGCTGGTATGGCTACACCTTC. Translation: CASRVQGGWYGYTF.

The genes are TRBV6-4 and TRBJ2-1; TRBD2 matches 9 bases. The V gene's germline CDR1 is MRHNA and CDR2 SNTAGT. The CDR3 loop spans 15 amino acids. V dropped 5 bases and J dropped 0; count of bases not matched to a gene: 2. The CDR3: CASSYSGSSYNEQFF. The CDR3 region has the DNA TGTGCCAGCAGTTATAGCGGGAGCTCCTACAATGAGCAGTTCTTC.

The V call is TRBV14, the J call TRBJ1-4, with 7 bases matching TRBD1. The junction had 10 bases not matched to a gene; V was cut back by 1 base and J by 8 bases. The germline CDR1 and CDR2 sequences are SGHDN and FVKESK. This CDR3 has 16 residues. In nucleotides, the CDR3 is TGTGCCAGCAGCCAAGTCCGGACAGGCCTAGGGGAAAAACTGTTTTTT. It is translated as CASSQVRTGLGEKLFF.

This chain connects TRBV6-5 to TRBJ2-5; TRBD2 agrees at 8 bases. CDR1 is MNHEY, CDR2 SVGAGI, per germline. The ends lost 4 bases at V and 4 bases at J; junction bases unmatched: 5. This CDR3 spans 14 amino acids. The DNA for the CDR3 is TGTGCCAGCAGTTCTGCGGGGGGAGGAGAGACCCAGTACTTC. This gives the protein CASSSAGGGETQYF.

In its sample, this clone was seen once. The CDR3 DNA reads as TGCGCCAGCAAGTTAACTAGCGGCAGCACAGATACGCAGTATTTT. Protein sequence: CASKLTSGSTDTQYF. The rearrangement uses TRBV5-1 and TRBJ2-3, with TRBD2 identical over 8 bases. V dropped 6 bases and J dropped 0; count of bases not matched to a gene: 6. This CDR3 is built from 15 residues. Germline CDR1 SGHRS, CDR2 YFSETQ.

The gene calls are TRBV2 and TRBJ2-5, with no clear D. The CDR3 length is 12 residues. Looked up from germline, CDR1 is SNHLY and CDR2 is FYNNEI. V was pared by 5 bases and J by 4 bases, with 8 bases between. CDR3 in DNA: TGTGCCAGCAGTCGGTCCGTAGAGACCCAGTACTTC. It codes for CASSRSVETQYF.